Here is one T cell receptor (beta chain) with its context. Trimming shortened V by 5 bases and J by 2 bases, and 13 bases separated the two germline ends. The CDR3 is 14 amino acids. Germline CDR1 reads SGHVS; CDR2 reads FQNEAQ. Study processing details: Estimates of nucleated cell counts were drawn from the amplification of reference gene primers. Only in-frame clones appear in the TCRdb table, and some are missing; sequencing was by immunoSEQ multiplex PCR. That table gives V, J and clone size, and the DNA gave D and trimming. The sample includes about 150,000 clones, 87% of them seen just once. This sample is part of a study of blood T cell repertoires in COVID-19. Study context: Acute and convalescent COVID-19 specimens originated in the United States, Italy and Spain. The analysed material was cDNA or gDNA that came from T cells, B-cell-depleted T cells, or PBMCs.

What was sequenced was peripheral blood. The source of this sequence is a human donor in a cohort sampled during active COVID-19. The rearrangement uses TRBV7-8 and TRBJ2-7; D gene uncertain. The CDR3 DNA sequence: TGTGCCAGCAGCCTCACCGCTCGAGCCTACGAGCAGTACTTC. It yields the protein CASSLTARAYEQYF. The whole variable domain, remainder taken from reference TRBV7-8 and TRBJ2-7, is GAGVSQSPRYKVAKRGQDVALRCDPISGHVSLFWYQQALGQGPEFLTYFQNEAQLDKSGLPSDRFFAERPEGSVSTLKIQRTQQEDSAVYLCASSLTARAYEQYFGPGTRLTVT.